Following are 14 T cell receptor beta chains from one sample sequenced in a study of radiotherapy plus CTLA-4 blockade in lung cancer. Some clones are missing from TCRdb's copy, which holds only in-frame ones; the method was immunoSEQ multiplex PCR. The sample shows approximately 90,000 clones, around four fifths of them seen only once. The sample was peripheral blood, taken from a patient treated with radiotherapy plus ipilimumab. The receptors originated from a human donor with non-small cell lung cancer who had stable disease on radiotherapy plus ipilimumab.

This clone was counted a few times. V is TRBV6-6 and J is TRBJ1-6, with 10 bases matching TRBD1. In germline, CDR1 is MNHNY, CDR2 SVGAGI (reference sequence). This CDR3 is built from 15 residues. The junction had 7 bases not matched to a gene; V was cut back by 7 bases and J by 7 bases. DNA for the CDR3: TGTGCCAGCAAGGGGGGGACAGGGGTCAATTCACCCCTCCACTTT. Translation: CASKGGTGVNSPLHF.

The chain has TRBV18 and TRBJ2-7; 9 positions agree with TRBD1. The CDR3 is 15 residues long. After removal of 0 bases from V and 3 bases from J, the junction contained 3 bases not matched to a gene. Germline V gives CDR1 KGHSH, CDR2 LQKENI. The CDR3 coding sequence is TGTGCCAGCTCACCACCTGGACAGGGGAACTACGAGCAGTACTTC. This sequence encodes CASSPPGQGNYEQYF.

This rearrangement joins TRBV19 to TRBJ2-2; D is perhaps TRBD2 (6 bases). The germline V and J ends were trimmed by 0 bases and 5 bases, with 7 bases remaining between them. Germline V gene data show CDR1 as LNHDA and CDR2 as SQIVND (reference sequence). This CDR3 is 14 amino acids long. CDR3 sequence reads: CASSIEGGTGELFF. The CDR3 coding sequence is TGTGCCAGTAGTATAGAGGGGGGAACCGGGGAGCTGTTTTTT.

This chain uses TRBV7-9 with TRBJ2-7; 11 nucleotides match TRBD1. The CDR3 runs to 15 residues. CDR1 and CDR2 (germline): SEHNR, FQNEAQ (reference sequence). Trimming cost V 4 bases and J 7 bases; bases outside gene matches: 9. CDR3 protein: CASSSSGTGGREQYF. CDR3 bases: TGTGCCAGCAGCTCCTCCGGGACAGGGGGGCGGGAGCAGTACTTC.

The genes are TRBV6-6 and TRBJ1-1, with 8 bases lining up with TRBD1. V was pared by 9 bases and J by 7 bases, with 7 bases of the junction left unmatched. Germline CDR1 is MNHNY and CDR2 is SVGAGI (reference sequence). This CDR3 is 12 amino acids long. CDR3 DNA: TGTGCCAGTTCTCTTGGGACAGGTGAAGCTTTCTTT. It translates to CASSLGTGEAFF.

The CDR3 coding sequence is TGCAGCGTTGCGACAGGGTTAGCAGATACGCAGTATTTT. It encodes CSVATGLADTQYF. The rearrangement links TRBV29-1 to TRBJ2-3, with 7 bases lining up with TRBD1. Germline V lookup: CDR1 SQVTM, CDR2 ANQGSEA. J gave up 4 bases and V 4 bases, and 5 bases lay outside the gene matches. The CDR3 sequence is 13 residues long.

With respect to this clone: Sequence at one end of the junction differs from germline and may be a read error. The CDR3 coding sequence is TGTGCTAGCAGCTTGAACAGGGTAGAGACCCAGTACTTC. It translates to CASSLNRVETQYF. The gene calls are TRBV7-7 and TRBJ2-5; possible D gene TRBD1, 6 bases. The CDR3 has 13 amino acids. Germline V gene data show CDR1 as SSHAT and CDR2 as FNYEAQ (reference sequence).

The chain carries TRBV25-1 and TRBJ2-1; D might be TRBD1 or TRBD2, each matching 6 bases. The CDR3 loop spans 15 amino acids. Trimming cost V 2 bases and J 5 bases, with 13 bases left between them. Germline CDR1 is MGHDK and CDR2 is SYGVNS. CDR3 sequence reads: CASSEPGGAHNEQFF. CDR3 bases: TGTGCCAGCAGTGAACCCGGGGGCGCCCACAATGAGCAGTTCTTC. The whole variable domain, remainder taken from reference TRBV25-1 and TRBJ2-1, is EADIYQTPRYLVIGTGKKITLECSQTMGHDKMYWYQQDPGMELHLIHYSYGVNSTEKGDLSSESTVSRIRTEHFPLTLESARPSHTSQYLCASSEPGGAHNEQFFGPGTRLTVL.

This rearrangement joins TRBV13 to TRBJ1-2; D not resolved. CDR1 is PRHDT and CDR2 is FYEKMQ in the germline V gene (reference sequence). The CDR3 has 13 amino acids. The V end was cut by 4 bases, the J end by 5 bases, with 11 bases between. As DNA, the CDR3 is TGTGCCAGCAGCTCCTCGCCCCAGTATGGCTACACCTTC. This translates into CASSSSPQYGYTF.

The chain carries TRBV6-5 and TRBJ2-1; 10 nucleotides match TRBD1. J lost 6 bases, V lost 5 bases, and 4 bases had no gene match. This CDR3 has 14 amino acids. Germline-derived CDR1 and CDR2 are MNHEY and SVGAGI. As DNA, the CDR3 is TGTGCCAGCAGTGGACGGACAGGGGGCAATGAGCAGTTCTTC. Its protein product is CASSGRTGGNEQFF.

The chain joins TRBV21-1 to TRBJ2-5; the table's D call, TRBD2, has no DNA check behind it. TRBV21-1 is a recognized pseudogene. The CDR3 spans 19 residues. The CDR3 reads CASSTVYRTSGSGGETQYF. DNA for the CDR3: TGTGCCAGCAGCACAGTCTATAGGACTAGCGGGAGTGGGGGAGAGACCCAGTACTTC.

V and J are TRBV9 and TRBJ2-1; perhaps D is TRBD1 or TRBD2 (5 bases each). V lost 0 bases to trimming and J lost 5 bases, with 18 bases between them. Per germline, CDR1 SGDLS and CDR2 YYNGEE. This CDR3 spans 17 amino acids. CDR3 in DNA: TGTGCCAGCAGCGTAGAAGGTGTGGGGGAGTGGGACAATGAGCAGTTCTTC. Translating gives CASSVEGVGEWDNEQFF.

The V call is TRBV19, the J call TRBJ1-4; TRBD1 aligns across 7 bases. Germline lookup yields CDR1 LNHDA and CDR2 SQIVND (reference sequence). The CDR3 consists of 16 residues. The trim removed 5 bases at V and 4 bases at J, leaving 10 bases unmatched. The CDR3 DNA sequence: TGTGCCAGTAGTCCCCACCGGACAGGCGGTAATGAAAAACTGTTTTTT. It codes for CASSPHRTGGNEKLFF.

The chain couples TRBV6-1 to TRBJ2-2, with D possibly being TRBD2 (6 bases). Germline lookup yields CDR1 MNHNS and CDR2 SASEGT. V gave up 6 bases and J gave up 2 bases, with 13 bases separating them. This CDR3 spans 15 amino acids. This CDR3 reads CASRGRTTNTGELFF. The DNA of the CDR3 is TGTGCCAGCAGGGGACGGACTACAAACACCGGGGAGCTGTTTTTT.